This entry lists 14 T cell receptor beta chains sequenced from one sample in a study of radiation and T cells in renal cell carcinoma. The table came from immunoSEQ multiplex PCR; TCRdb's copy has only in-frame clones and leaves some out. The table includes around 100,000 clones, approximately 82% detected once. Time point reported: blood 4 weeks post-SBRT, at nephrectomy. Treatment meaning: 15 Gy SBRT to primary tumor, nephrectomy 4 weeks later. The source was blood, collected from a patient whose treatment included radiotherapy and nephrectomy. The receptors shown here come from a man between 60 and 70 years old with renal cell carcinoma.

This rearrangement joins TRBV29-1 to TRBJ2-1, with D tentatively TRBD2 (5 bases). The CDR3 spans 14 residues. From germline, CDR1 is SQVTM and CDR2 ANQGSEA. Trimming took off 1 base at V and 2 bases at J, with 9 bases between the two ends. The chain's CDR3 is CSVEGRVTYNEQFF. In DNA, the CDR3 is TGCAGCGTTGAAGGGCGGGTCACCTACAATGAGCAGTTCTTC.

J is TRBJ1-3 and V is TRBV19; D is unclear. Germline CDR1 is LNHDA and CDR2 is SQIVND (reference sequence). The CDR3 covers 17 residues. V was trimmed by 4 bases and J by 4 bases, leaving 20 bases between them. CDR3 protein: CASSTLDPFAGGNTIYF. In DNA form, the CDR3 reads TGTGCCAGTAGTACTCTGGACCCATTCGCGGGAGGAAACACCATATATTTT.

This chain links TRBV6-5 with TRBJ2-1; 8 nucleotides agree with TRBD2. From germline, CDR1 is MNHEY and CDR2 SVGAGI. The CDR3 has 16 amino acids. V dropped 3 bases and J dropped 4; count of bases not matched to a gene: 8. DNA of the CDR3: TGTGCCAGCAGTTATTCGAGCGGGAGTTTATACAATGAGCAGTTCTTC. It codes for CASSYSSGSLYNEQFF.

V is TRBV19 and J is TRBJ2-7, with D perhaps TRBD1 or TRBD2 (5 bases each). V was cut by 4 bases and J by 2 bases, with 12 bases left in between. CDR1 is LNHDA, CDR2 SQIVND, per germline (reference sequence). CDR3 length equals 14 residues. CDR3 nucleotide sequence: TGTGCCAGTAGTAACCCGGGGCAAACCTACGAGCAGTACTTC. It translates to CASSNPGQTYEQYF.

The chain combines TRBV5-6 with TRBJ1-1; D might be TRBD1 (5 bases). Germline values: CDR1 SGHDT, CDR2 YYEEEE. Trimming took 3 bases from V and 10 from J, leaving 22 bases between them. The CDR3 is 15 residues long. The CDR3 DNA reads TGTGCCAGCAGCTGGGAGGGAGGGGCACCGCCCGCAGCTTTCTTT. Encoded protein: CASSWEGGAPPAAFF.

This clone occurred once. The genes are TRBV10-3 and TRBJ2-7, with 10 bases identical to TRBD2. The V segment lost 2 bases and the J segment 5 bases; nucleotides outside the gene matches: 9. The CDR3 covers 16 residues. CDR1 is ENHRY and CDR2 is SYGVKD in the germline V gene. The CDR3, as DNA: TGTGCCATCAGTGAGGGACATGGGACTAGCGTCCACGAGCAGTACTTC. Its translation: CAISEGHGTSVHEQYF.

The J gene is TRBJ2-7, the V gene TRBV27; possibly TRBD1 or TRBD2 for D (6 bases each). The CDR3 has 16 amino acids. The V gene's germline CDR1 is MNHEY and CDR2 SMNVEV (reference sequence). Trimming removed 8 bases at V and 2 bases at J, with 22 bases between. The CDR3 sequence is CASVGPGAIIPYEQYF. The CDR3 region has the DNA TGTGCCAGCGTGGGTCCGGGGGCCATTATCCCCTACGAGCAGTACTTC.

CDR3 DNA sequence: TGTGCCAGTAGGATTGACGGTGACACTGAAGCTTTCTTT. The encoded protein is CASRIDGDTEAFF. This chain connects TRBV28 to TRBJ1-1; D is unresolved. The CDR3 consists of 13 residues. Trimming left V 9 bases short and J 3 bases short, with 14 bases between. CDR1 is MDHEN and CDR2 is SYDVKM in the germline V gene.

This CDR3 is CASSLAPYTPGFDFSYEQYF. Written as DNA, the CDR3 is TGCGCCAGCAGCTTGGCCCCATACACCCCGGGATTCGACTTTTCCTACGAGCAGTACTTC. The V call is TRBV5-1, the J call TRBJ2-7, with D tentatively TRBD2 (5 bases). The CDR3 length is 20 residues. Trimming removed 0 bases from V and 1 base from J, with 26 bases in between. From germline, CDR1 is SGHRS and CDR2 YFSETQ.

The gene calls are TRBV4-3 and TRBJ1-3; D possibly corresponds to TRBD1 (5 bases). Germline values: CDR1 LGHNA, CDR2 YSLEER. CDR3 length: 13 residues. Deletions cut 1 base from V and 7 bases from J, with 8 bases between. The DNA of the CDR3 is TGCGCCAGCAGCCAAGTAGGGGCGAACACCATATATTTT. Residues: CASSQVGANTIYF.

The chain couples TRBV28 to TRBJ2-4; 14 bases are shared with TRBD2. The CDR3 contains 20 residues. V dropped 8 bases and J dropped 0; count of bases not matched to a gene: 15. CDR1 and CDR2 (germline): MDHEN, SYDVKM. CDR3 DNA sequence: TGTGCCAGCTCCTTTGCACTGAGACTAGCGGGAGGGATAGCCAAAAACATTCAGTACTTC. Amino acids: CASSFALRLAGGIAKNIQYF.

This chain joins TRBV6-5 and TRBJ1-5; 7 bases line up with TRBD1. The CDR3 length is 15 residues. Looked up from germline, CDR1 is MNHEY and CDR2 is SVGAGI. The junction had 7 bases not matched to a gene; V was cut back by 6 bases and J by 2 bases. The CDR3: CASRALGQGNQPQHF. The CDR3 nucleotides read TGTGCCAGCAGGGCCCTAGGACAGGGCAATCAGCCCCAGCATTTT.

The chain is built from TRBV6-1 and TRBJ2-5, with 7 bases matching TRBD2. The CDR3 sequence is 14 residues long. Unmatched junction bases numbered 7, after V lost 7 bases and J lost 2 bases. Germline V gene data show CDR1 as MNHNS and CDR2 as SASEGT. The CDR3 sequence: CASTLRTRQETQYF. Here the CDR3 DNA reads TGTGCCAGCACCCTCCGGACTAGGCAAGAGACCCAGTACTTC.

This rearrangement joins TRBV5-4 to TRBJ2-5; weak D call: TRBD2 (6 bases). Trimming shortened V by 0 bases and J by 5 bases, and 8 bases separated the two germline ends. Germline V gene sequence: CDR1 SGHNT, CDR2 YYREEE (reference sequence). The CDR3 consists of 13 residues. The CDR3 region is CASSLGGVETQYF. For the CDR3, the DNA is TGTGCCAGCAGCTTGGGGGGGGTGGAGACCCAGTACTTC.